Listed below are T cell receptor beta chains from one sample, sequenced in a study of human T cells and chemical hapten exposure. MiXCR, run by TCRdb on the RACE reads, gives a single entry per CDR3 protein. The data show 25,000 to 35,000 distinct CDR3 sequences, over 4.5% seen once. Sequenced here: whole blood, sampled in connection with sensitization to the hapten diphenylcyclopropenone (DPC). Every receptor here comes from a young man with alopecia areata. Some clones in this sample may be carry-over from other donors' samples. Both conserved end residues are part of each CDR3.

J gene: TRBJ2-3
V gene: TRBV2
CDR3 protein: CASTSSGRALDTQYF

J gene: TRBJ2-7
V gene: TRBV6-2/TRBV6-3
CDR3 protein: CASSYVGTGVEQYF

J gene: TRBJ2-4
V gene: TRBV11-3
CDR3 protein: CASSLGPLRAKNIQYF

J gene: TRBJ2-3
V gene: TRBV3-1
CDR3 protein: CASSQSFASTDTQYF

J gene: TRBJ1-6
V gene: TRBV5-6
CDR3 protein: CASSPDGGNSPLHF

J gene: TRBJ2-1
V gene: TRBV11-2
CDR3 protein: CASSSASGRGAYNEQFF

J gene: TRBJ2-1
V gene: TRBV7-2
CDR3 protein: CASSLDGGSYNEQFF

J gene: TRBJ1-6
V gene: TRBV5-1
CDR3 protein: CASSFDGRTTDNSPLHF

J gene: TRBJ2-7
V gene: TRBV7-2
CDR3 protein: CASSLETGGHEQYF

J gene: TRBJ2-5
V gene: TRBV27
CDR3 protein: CASRPLAGQETQYF

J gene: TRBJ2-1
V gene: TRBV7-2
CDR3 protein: CASTSGTSVPKGQFF

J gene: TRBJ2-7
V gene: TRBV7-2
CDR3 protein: CASSLTPEDYEQYF

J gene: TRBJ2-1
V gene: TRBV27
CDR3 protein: CASSEGVSYNEQFF

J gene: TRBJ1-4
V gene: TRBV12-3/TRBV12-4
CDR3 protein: CATRSSVAELFF

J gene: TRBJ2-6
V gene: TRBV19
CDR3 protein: CASSPSGAGANVLTF

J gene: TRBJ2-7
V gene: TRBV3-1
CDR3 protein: CASSQDVGQGTYEQYF

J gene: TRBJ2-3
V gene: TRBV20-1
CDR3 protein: CSARGGGSTDTQYF

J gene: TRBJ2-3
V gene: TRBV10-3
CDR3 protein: CAIRTNPGLAADTQYF

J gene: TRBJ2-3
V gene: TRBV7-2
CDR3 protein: CASRSGGAPASTQYF

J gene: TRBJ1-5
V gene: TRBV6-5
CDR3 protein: CASSSYTGTGMIGSNQPQHF